This is a list of T cell receptor beta chains from one sample in a study of tumor-infiltrating lymphocytes in primary liver carcinoma. TCRdb ran MiXCR on the multiplex PCR reads and lists one entry per CDR3 protein. The data show about 210,000 distinct CDR3 sequences, with just under 85% seen just once and 15% to 20% held by the top ten. Source material: tumor tissue from primary liver carcinoma. These receptors were taken from a man between 40 and 49 years old with primary liver carcinoma and hepatitis B virus infection. The CDR3 runs from the conserved cysteine through the conserved F or W. The D gene is left open where the match is weak. Part of the rows lack a size; the others show once, few, many or a class for expanded clones.

>.|TRBV6-1|TRBJ2-6|.
TGTGCCAGCAGTGAACAGGGTATGGCTGGGGCCAAGGTCCTGGCTTTC
CASSEQGMAGAKVLAF
>.|TRBV29-1|TRBJ2-3|.
TGCAGTGTTGAACTCACAGATAGGCAGTATTTT
CSVELTDRQYF
>.|TRBV6-2/TRBV6-3|TRBJ1-5|.
TGTGCCACCACCCTAGTGAAGGGGGATCAGCCCCAGCATTTT
CATTLVKGDQPQHF
>.|TRBV12-3/TRBV12-4|TRBJ2-1|.
TGTGCCAGCAGTCCCCTGACAGGATTTAGGAGTGTGCAGTTCTTC
CASSPLTGFRSVQFF
>.|TRBV11-3|TRBJ2-1|.
TGTGCCAGCCGCTTAGGCGTACCGGGACTCCTCCACAATGAGCAATTCTTC
CASRLGVPGLLHNEQFF
>.|TRBV6-1|TRBJ1-4|.
TGTGCCAGCAGTGAGCTACTATCAAACAGGGTAACTAATGAAAAACTGTTTTTT
CASSELLSNRVTNEKLFF
>.|TRBV29-1|TRBJ2-3|.
TGCAGCGTTTTCGGGAAAAGGGCGTCAGATACGCAGTATTTT
CSVFGKRASDTQYF
>.|TRBV12-3/TRBV12-4|TRBJ2-3|.
TGTGCCAGCAGTTTGGATTCCGGCCGCGGGCGCGCGCAGTATTTT
CASSLDSGRGRAQYF
>.|TRBV6-6|TRBJ2-7|.
TGTACCAACAGTTTTGGGCCATACGAGCAGTACTTC
CTNSFGPYEQYF
>TRBD1|TRBV4-1|TRBJ1-1|.
TGCGCCAGCAACCTCGGGACAGGAGCCCTGAACACTGAAGCTTTCTTT
CASNLGTGALNTEAFF
>.|TRBV4-1|TRBJ2-6|.
TGCGCCAGTAGCCAAGTTGGGGCCAACATCCTGACCTTC
CASSQVGANILTF
>.|TRBV4-3|TRBJ1-1|.
TGCGCCAGCAACCAAGGGGTGAATACTGAAGCTTTCTTT
CASNQGVNTEAFF
>.|TRBV28|TRBJ2-7|.
TGTGCCAGCATGCAGGCGGTGACCTACGAGCAGTACTTC
CASMQAVTYEQYF
>.|TRBV6-2/TRBV6-3|TRBJ1-5|.
TGTGCCATCAGTTACCGGCCGGACAGAAGCAATCAGCCCCAGCATTTT
CAISYRPDRSNQPQHF
>TRBD2|TRBV11-2|TRBJ2-1|few
TGTACCAGCAGTTTAGATACTAGCGGGAGGTCTCTGTTCTTC
CTSSLDTSGRSLFF
>.|TRBV29-1|TRBJ2-5|.
TGCAGTGTTGAATTCCAAGCCACCCAAGAGACCCAGTACTTC
CSVEFQATQETQYF
>.|TRBV11-2|TRBJ2-7|once
TGTGCCAGCAACCTACTCGTCGGTGCCTCCGAGCAGTACTTC
CASNLLVGASEQYF